This TCR beta chain was identified in a study of blood T cells in healthy people across ages. Isolation yielded PBMCs, at least 7 million per sample, in every case. The CDR3 length is 13 residues. Germline assignment: CDR1 DFQATT and CDR2 SNEGSKA (reference sequence). V trimming: 4 bases; J trimming: 4 bases; junction bases outside the gene matches: 3. A sample-barcoded 5' primer and a J-beta primer mix were used in a second PCR of roughly 7 to 11 cycles. TCRdb redid the calling of the 5' RACE reads with MiXCR, one entry per CDR3 protein. Of approximately 800,000 distinct CDR3 sequences listed, around 62% were seen once; the top ten hold approximately 30%. This clonotype was counted between two and nine times.

The rearrangement links TRBV20-1 to TRBJ1-4, with 7 positions matching TRBD1. This TCR derives from a man aged 25-40 years in good health. The sample consisted of blood. DNA of the CDR3: TGCAGTGCTAAGACAGGGTTTAATGAAAAACTGTTTTTT. Translation gives CSAKTGFNEKLFF.